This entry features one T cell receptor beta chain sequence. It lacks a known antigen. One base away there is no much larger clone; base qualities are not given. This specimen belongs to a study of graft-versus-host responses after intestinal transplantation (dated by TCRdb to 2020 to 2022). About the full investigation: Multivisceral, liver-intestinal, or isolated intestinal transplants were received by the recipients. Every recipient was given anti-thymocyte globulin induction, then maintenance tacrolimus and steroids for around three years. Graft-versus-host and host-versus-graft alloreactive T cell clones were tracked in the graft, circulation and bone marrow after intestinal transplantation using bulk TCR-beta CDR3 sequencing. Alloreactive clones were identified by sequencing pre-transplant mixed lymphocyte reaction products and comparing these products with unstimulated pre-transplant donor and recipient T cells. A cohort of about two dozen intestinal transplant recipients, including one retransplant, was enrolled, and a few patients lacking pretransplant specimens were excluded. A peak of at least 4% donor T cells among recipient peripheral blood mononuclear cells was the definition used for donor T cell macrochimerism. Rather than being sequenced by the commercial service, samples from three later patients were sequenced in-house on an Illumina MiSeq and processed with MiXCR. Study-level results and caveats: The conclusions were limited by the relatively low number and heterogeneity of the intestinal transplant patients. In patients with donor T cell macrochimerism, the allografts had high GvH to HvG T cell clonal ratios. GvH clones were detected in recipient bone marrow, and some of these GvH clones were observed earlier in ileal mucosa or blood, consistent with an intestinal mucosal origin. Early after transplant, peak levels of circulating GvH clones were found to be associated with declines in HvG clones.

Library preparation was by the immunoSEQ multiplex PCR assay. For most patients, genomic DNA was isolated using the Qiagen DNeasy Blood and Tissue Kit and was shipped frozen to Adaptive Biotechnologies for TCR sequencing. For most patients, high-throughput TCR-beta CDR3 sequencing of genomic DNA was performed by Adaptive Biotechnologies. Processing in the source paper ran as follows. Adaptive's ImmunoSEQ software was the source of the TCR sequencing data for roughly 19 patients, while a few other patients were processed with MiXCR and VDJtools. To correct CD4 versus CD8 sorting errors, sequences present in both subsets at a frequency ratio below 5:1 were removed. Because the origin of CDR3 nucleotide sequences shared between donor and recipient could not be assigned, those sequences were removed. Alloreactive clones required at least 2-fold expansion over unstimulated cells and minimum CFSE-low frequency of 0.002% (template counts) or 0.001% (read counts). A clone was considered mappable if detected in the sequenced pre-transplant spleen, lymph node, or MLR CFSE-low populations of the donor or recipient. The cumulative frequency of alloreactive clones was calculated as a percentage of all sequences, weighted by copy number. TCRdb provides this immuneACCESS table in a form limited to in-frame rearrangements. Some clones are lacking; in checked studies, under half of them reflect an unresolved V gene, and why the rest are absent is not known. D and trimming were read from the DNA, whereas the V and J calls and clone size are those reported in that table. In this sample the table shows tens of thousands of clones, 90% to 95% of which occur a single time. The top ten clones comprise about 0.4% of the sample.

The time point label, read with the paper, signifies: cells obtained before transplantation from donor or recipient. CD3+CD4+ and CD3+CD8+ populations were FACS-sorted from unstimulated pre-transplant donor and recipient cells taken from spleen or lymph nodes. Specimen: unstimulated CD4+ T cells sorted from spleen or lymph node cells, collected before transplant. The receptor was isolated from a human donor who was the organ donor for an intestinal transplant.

The nucleotide sequence reads as follows: TGCGCCAGCAGCTCGACAGGGACAGATACGCAGTATTTT. This translates into CASSSTGTDTQYF. Recombination connected TRBV5-1 to TRBJ2-3; 7 bases in the junction line up with TRBD1. The CDR3 sequence holds 13 residues, the cysteine and phenylalanine included. Of the read, only the CDR3 DNA is kept; its 39 bases are in frame from base 1. V is trimmed back by 3 bases and J by 3 bases, and the junction contains 1 base that no gene match accounts for. In the germline V gene, CDR1 corresponds to SGHRS and CDR2 to YFSETQ. Here the CDR3 is joined to the reference TRBV5-1 and TRBJ2-3 genes, and the full variable domain is: KAGVTQTPRYLIKTRGQQVTLSCSPISGHRSVSWYQQTPGQGLQFLFEYFSETQRNKGNFPGRFSGRQFSNSRSEMNVSTLELGDSALYLCASSSTGTDTQYFGPGTRLTVL.